Listed below are T cell receptor beta chains from one sample, sequenced in a study of CD8+CD57+ T cells in acquired aplastic anemia. A single record per CDR3 protein comes from TCRdb applying MiXCR to the reads. This sample carries nearly 60,000 distinct CDR3 sequences, approximately 50% of them seen once, and the ten largest clones take roughly 15%. Input material: sorted CD4+, CD8+, or CD8+CD57+ T cells (not recorded which) from PBMCs. The receptors derive from a human donor with aplastic anemia. Each CDR3 is given with its conserved first and last residue. The order of the fields is J gene, D gene, clone size, V gene, CDR3 protein, CDR3 DNA. A D gene is named only where the DNA matches it firmly. Size is omitted from some rows. Given values are once, few, many or a class for expanded clones.

TRBJ2-5,TRBD2,once,TRBV19,CASSIRAGGQETQYF,TGTGCCAGTAGTATACGAGCGGGGGGGCAAGAGACCCAGTACTTC
TRBJ1-1,.,once,TRBV15,CATSRGPNTEAFF,TGTGCCACCAGCAGAGGACCGAACACTGAAGCTTTCTTT
TRBJ1-4,.,.,TRBV15,CATSRDQKEKLFF,TGTGCCACCAGCAGAGATCAAAAGGAAAAACTGTTTTTT
TRBJ2-3,.,.,TRBV10-2,CASRHDRLISDTQYF,TGCGCCAGCAGGCACGACAGGCTCATTTCAGATACGCAGTATTTT
TRBJ2-5,.,.,TRBV6-2/TRBV6-3,CASSYNQDTEAFFGHHQETQYF,.
TRBJ1-2,.,.,TRBV29-1,CSVGVGYGYTF,TGCAGCGTTGGAGTTGGCTATGGCTACACCTTC
TRBJ1-2,.,.,TRBV7-2,CASGKNIDGYTF,TGTGCCAGCGGCAAGAACATTGATGGCTACACCTTC
TRBJ2-2,.,.,TRBV7-6,CASSEGLASGELFF,TGTGCCAGCAGCGAGGGTCTAGCTTCGGGGGAGCTGTTTTTT
TRBJ2-1,TRBD1,.,TRBV2,CASIGQGRNSYNEQFF,TGTGCCAGCATCGGACAGGGGAGAAACTCCTACAATGAGCAGTTCTTC
TRBJ1-2,TRBD1,many,TRBV4-1,CASRKQAGTGVGYTF,TGCGCCAGCAGGAAGCAGGCCGGGACAGGGGTAGGCTACACCTTC
TRBJ2-2,TRBD2,few,TRBV18,CASSPQLAGGANTGELFF,TGTGCCAGCTCACCACAGCTAGCGGGGGGCGCGAACACCGGGGAGCTGTTTTTT
TRBJ1-3,.,many,TRBV4-1,CASSFPGPRGNTIYF,TGCGCCAGCAGCTTTCCGGGACCTAGAGGAAACACCATATATTTT
TRBJ2-1,TRBD1,many,TRBV9,CASSVGQYNEQFF,TGTGCCAGCAGCGTGGGACAGTACAATGAGCAGTTCTTC
TRBJ2-2,.,.,TRBV7-3,CASSLQGTGELFF,TGTGCCAGCAGCCTACAAGGAACCGGGGAGCTGTTTTTT
TRBJ2-5,.,.,TRBV15,CATSRMDHRRETQYF,TGTGCCACCAGCAGAATGGACCACCGCCGAGAGACCCAGTACTTC
TRBJ1-2,.,many,TRBV6-1,CASSEVGNVGYTF,TGTGCCAGCAGTGAAGTCGGGAATGTTGGCTACACCTTC
TRBJ2-5,TRBD1,few,TRBV7-7,CASSPTGGETQYF,TGTGCTAGCAGCCCCACAGGGGGAGAGACCCAGTACTTC
TRBJ1-6,.,.,TRBV30,CAWRAHNSPLHF,TGTGCCTGGAGGGCACATAATTCACCCCTCCACTTT
TRBJ1-2,.,.,TRBV29-1,CSVRGGVSNYGYTF,TGCAGCGTTCGCGGGGGGGTTTCTAACTATGGCTACACCTTC
TRBJ1-1,.,.,TRBV2,CASSGVVYTEAFF,TGTGCCAGCAGTGGGGTGGTGTACACTGAAGCTTTCTTT
TRBJ2-5,.,.,TRBV2,CASSAGTLETQYF,TGTGCCAGCAGTGCCGGGACACTTGAGACCCAGTACTTC
TRBJ2-3,TRBD1,.,TRBV20-1,CSAPGGAGTDTQYF,TGCAGTGCACCAGGGGGCGCGGGCACAGATACGCAGTATTTT
TRBJ2-5,TRBD2,.,TRBV7-8,CASSLVGRVEETQYF,TGTGCCAGCAGCTTAGTGGGGAGGGTCGAGGAGACCCAGTACTTC
TRBJ2-3,TRBD2,many,TRBV15,CATSRASGGADTQYF,TGTGCCACCAGCAGAGCCAGCGGGGGGGCCGATACGCAGTATTTT
TRBJ2-3,.,many,TRBV7-9,CASSLDRDTSTDTQYF,TGTGCCAGCAGCTTAGACAGGGATACTAGCACAGATACGCAGTATTTT
TRBJ1-2,.,many,TRBV7-9,CASSLAGGGYTF,TGTGCCAGCAGCTTAGCAGGGGGTGGCTACACCTTC
TRBJ1-1,.,many,TRBV9,CASSRDGFF,TGTGCCAGCAGCAGGGACGGTTTCTTT
TRBJ1-1,TRBD1,.,TRBV2,CASSEAAGGSTEAFF,TGTGCCAGCAGTGAAGCGGCAGGGGGCAGTACTGAAGCTTTCTTT
TRBJ2-2,.,.,TRBV7-6,CASSLDSTNTGELFF,TGTGCCAGCAGCTTAGACTCAACGAACACCGGGGAGCTGTTTTTT
TRBJ2-1,.,.,TRBV19,CASSMLAGEQFF,TGTGCCAGTAGTATGCTAGCTGGTGAGCAGTTCTTC
TRBJ2-1,.,.,TRBV2,CASSTDMRSPNEQFF,TGTGCCAGCAGTACCGACATGCGGTCCCCCAATGAGCAGTTCTTC
TRBJ2-5,.,.,TRBV24-1,CATSDAGGRETQYF,TGTGCCACCAGTGACGCAGGGGGGCGAGAGACCCAGTACTTC
TRBJ2-5,.,.,TRBV7-9,CASSSRVHEETQYF,TGTGCCAGCAGCTCCAGGGTGCATGAGGAGACCCAGTACTTC
TRBJ2-7,.,.,TRBV15,CATSRDYSREQYF,TGTGCCACCAGCAGAGATTACAGTCGGGAGCAGTACTTC
TRBJ1-1,.,.,TRBV19,CASSMGQAEAFF,TGTGCCAGTAGTATGGGGCAGGCGGAAGCTTTCTTT
TRBJ1-6,.,few,TRBV2,CASSVWAGNNSPLHF,TGTGCCAGCAGTGTCTGGGCCGGGAATAATTCACCCCTCCACTTT
TRBJ1-1,.,.,TRBV7-8,CASSQREGTEAFF,TGCGCCAGCAGCCAAAGGGAAGGCACTGAAGCTTTCTTT
TRBJ1-2,.,many,TRBV5-6,CASSRAVHYGYTF,TGTGCCAGCAGCAGGGCAGTTCACTATGGCTACACCTTC
TRBJ2-1,.,many,TRBV5-6,CASSHRAQIHNEQFF,TGTGCCAGCAGCCACCGGGCCCAGATCCACAATGAGCAGTTCTTC
TRBJ2-7,.,.,TRBV10-2,CASSRFDIEQYF,TGCGCCAGCAGCCGCTTTGATATCGAGCAGTACTTC
TRBJ2-1,TRBD2,.,TRBV29-1,CSVEGGRTNGQFF,TGCAGCGTTGAGGGCGGGAGGACCAATGGGCAGTTCTTC
TRBJ1-1,.,.,TRBV24-1,CATSDPQGLKAFF,TGTGCCACCAGTGACCCACAGGGCCTGAAAGCTTTCTTT
TRBJ2-1,TRBD1,medium-sized,TRBV29-1,CSVEESLDREQFF,TGCAGCGTTGAAGAATCGTTGGACAGGGAACAGTTCTTC
TRBJ1-6,.,medium-sized,TRBV9,CASSPQGDSPLHF,TGTGCCAGCAGCCCCCAGGGCGATTCACCCCTCCACTTT
TRBJ2-7,.,.,TRBV7-6,CASSFDNSYEQYF,TGTGCCAGCAGCTTCGACAACTCCTACGAGCAGTACTTC
TRBJ1-6,.,once,TRBV19,CASSSSSSYNSPLHF,TGTGCCAGTAGTAGCTCAAGCTCCTATAATTCACCCCTCCACTTT
TRBJ1-2,TRBD1,many,TRBV6-2/TRBV6-3,CASSYYAIDRGGYYGYTF,TGTGCCAGCAGTTACTACGCCATTGACAGGGGCGGCTACTACGGCTACACCTTC
TRBJ2-3,.,.,TRBV29-1,CSVVGGQLSTDTQYF,TGCAGCGTTGTAGGGGGACAACTTAGCACAGATACGCAGTATTTT
TRBJ1-5,.,.,TRBV6-5,CASSYDGYSNQPQHF,TGTGCCAGCAGTTATGACGGTTATAGCAATCAGCCCCAGCATTTT
TRBJ2-7,TRBD1,.,TRBV20-1,CSARKGAYEQYF,TGCAGTGCTAGAAAGGGGGCGTACGAGCAGTACTTC
TRBJ1-2,.,.,TRBV7-2,CASSLVSGYTF,TGTGCCAGCAGCTTAGTATCTGGCTACACCTTC
TRBJ2-3,.,.,TRBV4-3,CASSQEGRDTQYF,TGCGCCAGCAGCCAAGAAGGACGAGATACGCAGTATTTT
TRBJ1-1,.,.,TRBV29-1,CSVETSPEGTEAFF,TGCAGCGTTGAAACATCCCCTGAGGGCACTGAAGCTTTCTTT
TRBJ1-2,TRBD1,.,TRBV2,CASPDREMEGYTF,TGTGCCAGCCCGGACAGGGAAATGGAAGGCTACACCTTC
TRBJ2-5,.,many,TRBV9,CASSVDLAGETQYF,TGTGCCAGCAGCGTAGACCTAGCAGGAGAGACCCAGTACTTC
TRBJ1-1,.,many,TRBV20-1,CSLGGLDGRNTEAFF,TGCAGTTTGGGGGGCCTAGACGGGAGGAACACTGAAGCTTTCTTT
TRBJ1-4,.,.,TRBV10-3,CAISEEYATNEKLFF,TGTGCCATCAGTGAGGAATATGCAACTAATGAAAAACTGTTTTTT
TRBJ1-1,.,many,TRBV4-1,CASSQGDTGNTEAFF,TGCGCCAGCAGCCAAGGAGATACCGGGAACACTGAAGCTTTCTTT